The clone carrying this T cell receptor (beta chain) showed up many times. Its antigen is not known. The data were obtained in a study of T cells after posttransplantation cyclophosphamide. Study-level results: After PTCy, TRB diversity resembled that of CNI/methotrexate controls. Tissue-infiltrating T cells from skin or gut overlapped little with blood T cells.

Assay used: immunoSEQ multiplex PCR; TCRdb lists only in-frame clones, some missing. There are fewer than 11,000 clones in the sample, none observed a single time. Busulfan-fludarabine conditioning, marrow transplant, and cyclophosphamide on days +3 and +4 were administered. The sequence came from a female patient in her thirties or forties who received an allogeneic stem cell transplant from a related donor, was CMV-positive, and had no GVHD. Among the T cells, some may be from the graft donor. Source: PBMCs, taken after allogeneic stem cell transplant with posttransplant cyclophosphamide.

The DNA of the CDR3 is TGTGCCACTTACGGGACAGGGGTTGCCTATGGCTACACCTTC. Protein sequence: CATYGTGVAYGYTF. The chain joins TRBV19 to TRBJ1-2, with 10 positions matching TRBD1. Germline loops: CDR1 LNHDA, CDR2 SQIVND (reference sequence). The junction had 9 bases not matched to a gene; V was cut back by 10 bases and J by 4 bases. This CDR3 region has 14 residues.